This T cell receptor (beta chain) stems from a study of blood T cells in healthy people across ages. Findings of the study overall: Strongly correlated with naive T cell percentage was TCR beta diversity.

Germline V gene sequence: CDR1 SQVTM, CDR2 ANQGSEA. CDR3 size: 13 residues. For this clonotype: Antigen: not known.

Then a second PCR, running roughly 7 to 11 cycles, was carried out with a sample-barcoded 5' primer and a J-beta primer mix. Every single cDNA molecule received a tag from a template-switch adaptor with 12 random nucleotides. Each CDR3 protein is one row after TCRdb ran MiXCR on the 5' RACE reads. The table includes about 1,500,000 distinct CDR3 sequences, roughly 27% detected once. The sequenced sample consisted of blood. The TCR was taken from a woman aged 25 to 39 in good health. This chain connects TRBV29-1 to TRBJ1-1, with D possibly matching TRBD1 (5 bases). The CDR3 region has the DNA TGCGACCACGGGGACGGGTGGAACACTGAAGCTTTCTTT. Translated: CDHGDGWNTEAFF.